The rows below give T cell receptor beta chains drawn from one sample of a study of CD8+ T cells in alopecia areata. Using immunoSEQ multiplex PCR, the repertoire was profiled, and TCRdb retains in-frame clones only, with some absent. The sample has over 150,000 clones; 55% to 70% are singletons. This sample comprised CD4+ T cells sorted from blood, obtained at week 4, from a patient treated with tofacitinib. The receptors shown here come from a human donor with alopecia areata. The CDR3 runs from the conserved cysteine through the conserved F or W. Each record gives: J gene, D gene, clone size, V gene, CDR3 length, CDR3 protein, CDR3 DNA. The D gene is left open where the match is weak. Clone size is shown for a subset of rows, as once, few, many or a class of expanded clone.

j_call: TRBJ2-1; d_call: TRBD1; clone_size: NA; v_call: TRBV15; cdr3_length: 11; cdr3_aa: CATTGYNEQFF; cdr3_nt: TGTGCCACGACAGGGTACAATGAGCAGTTCTTC
j_call: TRBJ2-5; d_call: NA; clone_size: few; v_call: TRBV5-1; cdr3_length: 13; cdr3_aa: CASSLVGEETQYF; cdr3_nt: TGCGCCAGCAGCTTGGTGGGGGAAGAGACCCAGTACTTC
j_call: TRBJ2-5; d_call: NA; clone_size: NA; v_call: TRBV29-1; cdr3_length: 13; cdr3_aa: CSVASEASETQYF; cdr3_nt: TGCAGCGTTGCTTCTGAAGCCTCGGAGACCCAGTACTTC
j_call: TRBJ1-2; d_call: NA; clone_size: NA; v_call: TRBV4-3; cdr3_length: 13; cdr3_aa: CASSQDSDYGYTF; cdr3_nt: TGCGCCAGCAGCCAGGACAGTGACTATGGCTACACCTTC
j_call: TRBJ1-2; d_call: NA; clone_size: NA; v_call: TRBV27; cdr3_length: 12; cdr3_aa: CASSPGPSGYTF; cdr3_nt: TGTGCCAGCAGTCCCGGGCCATCGGGCTACACCTTC
j_call: TRBJ2-5; d_call: NA; clone_size: NA; v_call: TRBV11-2; cdr3_length: 12; cdr3_aa: CASSLSPETQYF; cdr3_nt: TGTGCCAGCAGCTTGAGCCCAGAGACCCAGTACTTC
j_call: TRBJ1-2; d_call: TRBD1; clone_size: few; v_call: TRBV19; cdr3_length: 14; cdr3_aa: CASRPGQLNYGYTF; cdr3_nt: TGTGCCAGTAGACCGGGACAGTTGAACTATGGCTACACCTTC
j_call: TRBJ2-6; d_call: NA; clone_size: few; v_call: TRBV27; cdr3_length: 16; cdr3_aa: CASTLRLGSGANVLTF; cdr3_nt: TGTGCCAGCACCCTTCGACTGGGCTCTGGGGCCAACGTCCTGACTTTC
j_call: TRBJ1-1; d_call: NA; clone_size: NA; v_call: TRBV2; cdr3_length: 14; cdr3_aa: CASNSRGRGTEAFF; cdr3_nt: TGTGCCAGCAACTCAAGGGGCCGGGGCACTGAAGCTTTCTTT
j_call: TRBJ1-6; d_call: NA; clone_size: NA; v_call: TRBV5-1; cdr3_length: 16; cdr3_aa: CASSLEGVQLLSPLHF; cdr3_nt: TGCGCCAGCAGCTTGGAGGGGGTGCAGCTACTTTCACCCCTCCACTTT
j_call: TRBJ1-2; d_call: NA; clone_size: few; v_call: TRBV18; cdr3_length: 14; cdr3_aa: CASVPSRGGDGYTF; cdr3_nt: TGTGCCAGCGTTCCCAGCAGGGGAGGGGATGGCTACACCTTC
j_call: TRBJ2-7; d_call: NA; clone_size: NA; v_call: TRBV27; cdr3_length: 15; cdr3_aa: CASSPGWQIGHEQYF; cdr3_nt: TGTGCCAGCAGTCCCGGATGGCAGATCGGCCACGAGCAGTACTTC
j_call: TRBJ1-2; d_call: TRBD1; clone_size: NA; v_call: TRBV19; cdr3_length: 15; cdr3_aa: CASSTGQAFNYGYTF; cdr3_nt: TGTGCCAGTAGTACCGGACAGGCCTTTAACTATGGCTACACCTTC
j_call: TRBJ2-7; d_call: NA; clone_size: NA; v_call: TRBV6-5; cdr3_length: 14; cdr3_aa: CASMGEGWSYEQYF; cdr3_nt: TGTGCCAGCATGGGGGAAGGATGGTCCTACGAGCAGTACTTC
j_call: TRBJ2-2; d_call: TRBD2; clone_size: NA; v_call: TRBV5-1; cdr3_length: 15; cdr3_aa: CASSLELADTGELFF; cdr3_nt: TGCGCCAGCAGCTTGGAGCTAGCGGACACCGGGGAGCTGTTTTTT
j_call: TRBJ1-6; d_call: NA; clone_size: NA; v_call: TRBV11-2; cdr3_length: 13; cdr3_aa: CASSLSWDSPLHF; cdr3_nt: TGTGCCAGCAGCCTAAGTTGGGATTCACCCCTCCACTTT
j_call: TRBJ2-1; d_call: TRBD1; clone_size: NA; v_call: TRBV5-4; cdr3_length: 16; cdr3_aa: CASSLLSGTGGREQFF; cdr3_nt: TGTGCCAGCAGCTTGCTGTCCGGGACAGGGGGCCGAGAGCAGTTCTTC
j_call: TRBJ1-4; d_call: NA; clone_size: NA; v_call: TRBV2; cdr3_length: 13; cdr3_aa: CASNNRANEKLFF; cdr3_nt: TGTGCCAGCAACAACAGGGCTAATGAAAAACTGTTTTTT
j_call: TRBJ1-2; d_call: NA; clone_size: NA; v_call: TRBV10-3; cdr3_length: 17; cdr3_aa: CAIRVLVNLRGDYGYTF; cdr3_nt: TGTGCCATCAGGGTCCTCGTTAACCTTAGAGGGGACTATGGCTACACCTTC
j_call: TRBJ1-2; d_call: NA; clone_size: NA; v_call: TRBV30; cdr3_length: 14; cdr3_aa: CAWSVHLQGTAYTF; cdr3_nt: NA
j_call: TRBJ2-5; d_call: NA; clone_size: few; v_call: TRBV29-1; cdr3_length: 12; cdr3_aa: CSVEALGETQYF; cdr3_nt: TGCAGCGTTGAGGCCCTTGGAGAGACCCAGTACTTC
j_call: TRBJ2-5; d_call: NA; clone_size: NA; v_call: TRBV10-3; cdr3_length: 12; cdr3_aa: CAISGRAGTQYF; cdr3_nt: TGTGCCATCAGCGGAAGAGCCGGGACCCAGTACTTC
j_call: TRBJ1-1; d_call: NA; clone_size: NA; v_call: TRBV25-1; cdr3_length: 13; cdr3_aa: CASSRREGSEAFF; cdr3_nt: TGTGCCAGCAGTAGAAGGGAGGGATCTGAAGCTTTCTTT
j_call: TRBJ2-7; d_call: TRBD2; clone_size: few; v_call: TRBV30; cdr3_length: 14; cdr3_aa: CAWSWTSGVYEQYF; cdr3_nt: TGTGCCTGGAGCTGGACTAGCGGCGTCTACGAGCAGTACTTC
j_call: TRBJ1-2; d_call: TRBD1; clone_size: NA; v_call: TRBV27; cdr3_length: 14; cdr3_aa: CASSVGQGGGGYTF; cdr3_nt: TGTGCCAGCAGTGTAGGACAGGGAGGAGGAGGCTACACCTTC
j_call: TRBJ1-1; d_call: NA; clone_size: NA; v_call: TRBV19; cdr3_length: 15; cdr3_aa: CASSIDVVRDTEAFF; cdr3_nt: TGTGCCAGTAGTATAGATGTCGTCCGGGACACTGAAGCTTTCTTT
j_call: TRBJ1-1; d_call: TRBD1; clone_size: NA; v_call: TRBV29-1; cdr3_length: 14; cdr3_aa: CSVHYETSGGEAFF; cdr3_nt: TGCAGCGTTCACTACGAGACCTCAGGGGGTGAAGCTTTCTTT
j_call: TRBJ2-3; d_call: NA; clone_size: few; v_call: TRBV6-4; cdr3_length: 18; cdr3_aa: CASSESPSGVWGSNTQYF; cdr3_nt: TGTGCCAGCAGTGAGAGCCCGTCCGGTGTTTGGGGTTCGAATACGCAGTATTTT
j_call: TRBJ1-1; d_call: NA; clone_size: NA; v_call: TRBV9; cdr3_length: 14; cdr3_aa: CASSIRQEGTEAFF; cdr3_nt: TGTGCCAGCAGCATCCGACAGGAGGGAACTGAAGCTTTCTTT
j_call: TRBJ2-6; d_call: NA; clone_size: NA; v_call: TRBV28; cdr3_length: 16; cdr3_aa: CASSSPGYSGANVLTF; cdr3_nt: TGTGCCAGCAGTTCCCCCGGATACTCTGGGGCCAACGTCCTGACTTTC
j_call: TRBJ2-1; d_call: TRBD1; clone_size: few; v_call: TRBV11-2; cdr3_length: 13; cdr3_aa: CASSRDRYNEQFF; cdr3_nt: TGTGCCAGCAGTCGGGACAGATACAATGAGCAGTTCTTC
j_call: TRBJ1-1; d_call: NA; clone_size: NA; v_call: TRBV6-5; cdr3_length: 11; cdr3_aa: CASSYLGEAFF; cdr3_nt: TGTGCCAGCAGTTACCTGGGAGAAGCTTTCTTT
j_call: TRBJ2-7; d_call: TRBD2; clone_size: NA; v_call: TRBV7-3; cdr3_length: 14; cdr3_aa: CASSPTSGSYEQYF; cdr3_nt: TGTGCCAGCAGCCCAACTAGCGGCTCCTACGAGCAGTACTTC
j_call: TRBJ2-1; d_call: TRBD2; clone_size: NA; v_call: TRBV10-3; cdr3_length: 15; cdr3_aa: CAIGISGGAHNEQFF; cdr3_nt: TGTGCCATCGGGATTAGCGGGGGGGCCCACAATGAGCAGTTCTTC
j_call: TRBJ2-7; d_call: TRBD1; clone_size: few; v_call: TRBV27; cdr3_length: 15; cdr3_aa: CASSIAYRDRVEQYF; cdr3_nt: TGTGCCAGCAGTATCGCCTATCGGGACAGGGTCGAGCAGTACTTC
j_call: TRBJ1-1; d_call: NA; clone_size: NA; v_call: TRBV30; cdr3_length: 13; cdr3_aa: CAWGRITNTEAFF; cdr3_nt: TGTGCCTGGGGCAGAATAACGAACACTGAAGCTTTCTTT
j_call: TRBJ2-3; d_call: NA; clone_size: few; v_call: TRBV28; cdr3_length: 15; cdr3_aa: CASNKQGRGPDTQYF; cdr3_nt: TGTGCCAGCAACAAACAGGGGAGGGGGCCAGATACGCAGTATTTT
j_call: TRBJ1-1; d_call: TRBD1; clone_size: once; v_call: TRBV27; cdr3_length: 20; cdr3_aa: CASSLMEVTTGWGEGTEAFF; cdr3_nt: TGTGCCAGCAGTTTAATGGAGGTAACGACAGGGTGGGGAGAGGGGACTGAAGCTTTCTTT
j_call: TRBJ2-6; d_call: NA; clone_size: NA; v_call: TRBV28; cdr3_length: 14; cdr3_aa: CASNPMPGANVLTF; cdr3_nt: TGTGCCAGCAACCCGATGCCTGGGGCCAACGTCCTGACTTTC
j_call: TRBJ1-2; d_call: NA; clone_size: NA; v_call: TRBV6-7; cdr3_length: 13; cdr3_aa: CASSYTSDRGYTF; cdr3_nt: TGTGCCAGCAGTTACACTTCGGACAGAGGCTACACCTTC
j_call: TRBJ2-5; d_call: TRBD2; clone_size: NA; v_call: TRBV7-2; cdr3_length: 15; cdr3_aa: CASSHQAGGEETQYF; cdr3_nt: TGTGCCAGCAGCCACCAAGCGGGGGGGGAAGAGACCCAGTACTTC